This T cell receptor beta chain was documented in a study of blood T cell repertoires in COVID-19. The wider study: Some COVID-19 samples were acute and others convalescent; all came from the United States, Italy and Spain.

The germline gives CDR1 SEHNR, CDR2 FQNEAQ (reference sequence). Trimming removed 3 bases at V and 8 bases at J, with 19 bases between. The CDR3 has 15 residues. Assay: immunoSEQ multiplex PCR; the TCRdb copy retains only in-frame clones and omits some. The sample holds 30,000 to 45,000 clones, less than 95% seen once. The sequenced sample consisted of peripheral blood. The chain combines TRBV7-9 with TRBJ1-2, with a tentative D call TRBD1 (6 bases). The source is a human donor in a cohort sampled during active COVID-19. CDR3 residues: CASSFDTGRSTGYTF. The DNA for the CDR3 is TGTGCCAGCAGCTTCGATACAGGGCGGAGTACAGGCTACACCTTC.